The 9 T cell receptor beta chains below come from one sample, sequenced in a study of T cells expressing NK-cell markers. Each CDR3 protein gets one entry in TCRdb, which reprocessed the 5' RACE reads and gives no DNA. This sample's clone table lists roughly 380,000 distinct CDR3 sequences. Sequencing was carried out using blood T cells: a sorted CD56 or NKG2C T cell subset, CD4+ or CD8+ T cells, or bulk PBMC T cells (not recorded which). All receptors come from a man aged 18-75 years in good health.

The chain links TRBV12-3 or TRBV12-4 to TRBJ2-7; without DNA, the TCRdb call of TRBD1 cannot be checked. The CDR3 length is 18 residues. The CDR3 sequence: CASSLRKGGQSRTYEQYF.

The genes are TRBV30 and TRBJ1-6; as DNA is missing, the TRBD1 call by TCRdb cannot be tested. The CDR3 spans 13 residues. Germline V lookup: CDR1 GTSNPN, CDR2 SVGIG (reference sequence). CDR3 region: CAWGRTANSPLHF.

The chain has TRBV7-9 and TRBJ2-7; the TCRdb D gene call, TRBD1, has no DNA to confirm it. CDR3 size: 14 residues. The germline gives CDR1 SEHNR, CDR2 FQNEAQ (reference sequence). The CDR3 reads CASSHPGTGWEQYF.

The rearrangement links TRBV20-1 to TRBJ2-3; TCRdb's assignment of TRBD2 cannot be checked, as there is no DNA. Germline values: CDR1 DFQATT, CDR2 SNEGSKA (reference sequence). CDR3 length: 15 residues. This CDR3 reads CSAVTSGARTDTQYF.

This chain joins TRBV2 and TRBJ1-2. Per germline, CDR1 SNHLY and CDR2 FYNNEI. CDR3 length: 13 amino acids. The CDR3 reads CASSVERFYGYTF.

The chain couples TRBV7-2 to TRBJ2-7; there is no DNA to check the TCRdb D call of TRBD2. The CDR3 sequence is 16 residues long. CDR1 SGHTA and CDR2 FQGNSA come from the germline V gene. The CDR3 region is CASSPRLANTPYEQYF.

CDR3 in amino acids: CASSKGGFTGGYTF. The V gene is TRBV7-9, the J gene TRBJ1-2; TCRdb's D call of TRBD1 is untestable without DNA. The CDR3 is 14 residues long. Germline CDR1 SEHNR, CDR2 FQNEAQ (reference sequence).

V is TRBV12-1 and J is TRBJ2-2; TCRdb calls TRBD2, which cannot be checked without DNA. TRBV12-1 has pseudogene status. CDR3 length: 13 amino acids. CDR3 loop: CANSRVLEGELFF.

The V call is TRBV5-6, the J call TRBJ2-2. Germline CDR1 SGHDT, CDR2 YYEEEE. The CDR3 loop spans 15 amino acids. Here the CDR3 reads CASSLLSSATGELFF.